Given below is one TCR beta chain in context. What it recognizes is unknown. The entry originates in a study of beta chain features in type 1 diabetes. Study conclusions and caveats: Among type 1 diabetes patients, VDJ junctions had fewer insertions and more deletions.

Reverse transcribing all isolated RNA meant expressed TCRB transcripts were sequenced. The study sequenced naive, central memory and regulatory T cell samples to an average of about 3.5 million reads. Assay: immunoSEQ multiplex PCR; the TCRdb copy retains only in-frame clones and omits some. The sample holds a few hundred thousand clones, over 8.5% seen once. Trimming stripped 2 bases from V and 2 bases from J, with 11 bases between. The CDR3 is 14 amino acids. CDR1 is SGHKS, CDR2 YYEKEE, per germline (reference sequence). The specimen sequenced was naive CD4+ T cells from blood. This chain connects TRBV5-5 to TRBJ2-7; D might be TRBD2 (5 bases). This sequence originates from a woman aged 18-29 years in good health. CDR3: CASSFGGSAYEQYF. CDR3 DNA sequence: TGTGCCAGCAGCTTCGGCGGGTCCGCCTACGAGCAGTACTTC.